Listed below are T cell receptor beta chains from one sample, sequenced in a study of T cells in Graves' hyperthyroidism and ophthalmopathy. TCRdb re-called the multiplex PCR reads with MiXCR, one entry per CDR3 protein. The repertoire consists of roughly 570,000 distinct CDR3 sequences, with just over 45% occurring once and the leading ten covering over 15%. The sequencing input was peripheral blood or thyroid tissue (not recorded which). The receptors here all came from an adult woman with Graves' disease, either hyperthyroidism or ophthalmopathy (not recorded which). The CDR3 runs from the conserved cysteine through the conserved F or W. D genes are given only for firm matches. A row's size may be missing; if present it is once, few, many or a size class.

size	J	V	D	length	DNA	CDR3
.	TRBJ1-2	TRBV15	TRBD1	15	TGTGCCACCAGCAGCCGCGCCGGGACAGGGACCGGCTACACCTTC	CATSSRAGTGTGYTF
.	TRBJ2-5	TRBV20-1	TRBD1	14	TGCAGTGCTAGAGTTGGCAGGGGGCGAGAGACCCAGTACTTC	CSARVGRGRETQYF
.	TRBJ1-5	TRBV24-1	.	15	TGTGCCACCAGTGATCCGGGGCAGCCAAATCAGCCCCAGCATTTT	CATSDPGQPNQPQHF
.	TRBJ1-1	TRBV20-1	.	14	TGCAGTGCTAGGACAAGGTCAGGGAACACTGAAGCTTTCTTT	CSARTRSGNTEAFF
few	TRBJ1-2	TRBV5-5	TRBD1	14	TGTGCCAGCTCACCAGACAGGGGAGCCTATGGCTACACCTTC	CASSPDRGAYGYTF
.	TRBJ2-5	TRBV20-1	TRBD1	15	TGCAGTGCCACCGAAGGGGGCGCGGGCAGTCAGCCCCAGTACTTC	CSATEGGAGSQPQYF
.	TRBJ1-6	TRBV19	.	14	TGTGCCAGTAGTAGGACCGAGTATAATTCACCCCTCCACTTT	CASSRTEYNSPLHF
.	TRBJ2-7	TRBV12-5	.	14	TGTGCTAGTGGTCGACAGATGATCTCCTACGAGCAGTACTTC	CASGRQMISYEQYF
.	TRBJ2-2	TRBV9	.	13	TGTGCCAGCAGCGGATTGGGTAACGGGGAGCTGTTTTTT	CASSGLGNGELFF
.	TRBJ1-2	TRBV2	.	14	TGTGCCAGCAGTGGGGGGACAAGAGCCTATGGCTACACCTTC	CASSGGTRAYGYTF
once	TRBJ2-5	TRBV10-3	TRBD2	14	TGTGCCATCGCCGCGGGGGGGATGATGGAGACCCAGTACTTC	CAIAAGGMMETQYF
.	TRBJ1-5	TRBV19	.	16	TGTGCCAGTAGGGTCTCTAGCGGGACAACGCTCCAGCCCCAGCATTTT	CASRVSSGTTLQPQHF
.	TRBJ1-5	TRBV14	TRBD1	18	TGTGCCAGCAGCCCCCGACAGGGGAGCTATGGGGCGGATCAGCCCCAGCATTTT	CASSPRQGSYGADQPQHF
.	TRBJ1-1	TRBV12-3/TRBV12-4	TRBD1	14	TGTGCCAGCATTTTCGGGACAGGGTTTGCTGAAGCTTTCTTT	CASIFGTGFAEAFF
.	TRBJ2-2	TRBV7-3	.	15	TGTGCCAGCAGCTTTGGTGGAGCTGAGGTCGATGAGCAGTTTTTT	CASSFGGAEVDEQFF
.	TRBJ1-4	TRBV27	.	12	TGTGCCAGCAGTTTAGTTCAGGGAAAACTGTTTTTT	CASSLVQGKLFF
.	TRBJ1-5	TRBV15	TRBD1	14	TGTGCCACCCGGGACAGGGCGTTCAATCAGCCCCAGCATTTT	CATRDRAFNQPQHF
.	TRBJ2-7	TRBV10-3	.	12	TGTGCCATCAGTGCAGGGTACCACGAGCAGTACTTC	CAISAGYHEQYF
.	TRBJ1-1	TRBV15	.	17	TGTGCCACCAGCAGATCGGGGGAGGGAACAGTGAACACTGAAGCTTTCTTT	CATSRSGEGTVNTEAFF
many	TRBJ1-1	TRBV12-3/TRBV12-4	.	13	TGTGCCAGCAGCATGGGCCCGGGGGCTGAAGCTTTCTTT	CASSMGPGAEAFF
many	TRBJ1-1	TRBV18	.	14	TGTGCCAGCTCTTTAAGACAGGCGGCCCTTGAAGCTTTCTTT	CASSLRQAALEAFF
.	TRBJ2-7	TRBV20-1	.	12	TGCAGTGCTAGGTGGGGCAGGGGTGAGCAGTACTTC	CSARWGRGEQYF
.	TRBJ1-1	TRBV7-9	.	14	TGTGCCAGCAGCTCGAGTCTCAGGGACACTGAAGCTTTCTTT	CASSSSLRDTEAFF
.	TRBJ2-5	TRBV10-3	.	12	TGTGCCATCAGTGAGCGCAATCAGCCCCAGTACTTC	CAISERNQPQYF
many	TRBJ1-5	TRBV7-8	.	15	TGTGCCAGCAGCTTTCAGAGAGGGATCAATCAGCCCCAGCATTTT	CASSFQRGINQPQHF
.	TRBJ2-7	TRBV20-1	TRBD1	14	TGCAGTGCTAGAGATCGGGACAGATCATACGAGCAGTACTTC	CSARDRDRSYEQYF
.	TRBJ2-5	TRBV7-9	.	15	TGTGCCAGCAGCCTAGCCGGGACACTAAAAGAGACCCAGTACTTC	CASSLAGTLKETQYF
few	TRBJ1-2	TRBV15	.	15	TGTGCCACCAGCAGAGATCCCGGGGCGAACTATGGCTACACCTTC	CATSRDPGANYGYTF
.	TRBJ1-6	TRBV6-1	TRBD1	14	TGTGCCAGCAGTTATAACAGGGGGCATTCACCCCTCCACTTT	CASSYNRGHSPLHF
.	TRBJ1-4	TRBV7-9	TRBD1	16	TGTGCCAGCAGCCGATTCGCCGGGACAGAAGATGAAAAACTGTTTTTT	CASSRFAGTEDEKLFF
.	TRBJ2-3	TRBV11-2	.	15	TGTGCCAGCAGCTTAGTGGCGGGATCAGGGGATACGCAGTATTTT	CASSLVAGSGDTQYF
many	TRBJ2-7	TRBV3-1	.	15	TGTGCCAGCAGCCAAGGGGCCTCCCTTACCTACGAGCAGTACTTC	CASSQGASLTYEQYF
.	TRBJ1-1	TRBV20-1	TRBD1	13	TGCAGTGCTCCCGGGACAGGGTACACTGAAGCTTTCTTT	CSAPGTGYTEAFF
.	TRBJ1-1	TRBV7-2	TRBD1	15	TGTGCCAGCAGCGCCGGACAGGCGCAGAACACTGAAGCTCTCTTT	CASSAGQAQNTEALF
.	TRBJ1-1	TRBV9	.	15	TGTGCCAGCAGCGTTGGGGGGGCCCAGGGAACTGAAGCTTTCTTT	CASSVGGAQGTEAFF
many	TRBJ2-7	TRBV20-1	TRBD2	14	TGCAGTGCTAGCCTCGGGACTACCATCTACGAGCAGTACTTC	CSASLGTTIYEQYF
once	TRBJ2-5	TRBV15	TRBD2	16	TGTGCCACCAGCAGAGCCCGAGGGAGGGCCTGGGAGACCCAGTACTTC	CATSRARGRAWETQYF
.	TRBJ1-6	TRBV7-9	.	13	TGTGCCAGCAGGACTGGGTATAATTCACCCCTCCACTTT	CASRTGYNSPLHF
.	TRBJ2-5	TRBV4-3	.	18	TGCGCCAGCAGCCAAGCCCTGTTATCGGACTGGCCACAAGAGACCCAGTACTTC	CASSQALLSDWPQETQYF
many	TRBJ1-6	TRBV19	TRBD1	18	TGTGCCAGTAGTACTACCGCGCCAGGGACAGCGGGAAATTCACCCCTCCACTTT	CASSTTAPGTAGNSPLHF